The T cell receptor (beta chain) described here comes from a study of blood T cell repertoires in COVID-19. As for the study in general: COVID-19 samples collected from the United States, Italy and Spain covered acute and convalescent phases. PBMCs, B-cell-depleted T cells, or T cells were the source of the cDNA or gDNA that made up the material.

Authors' data handling: Estimates of nucleated cell counts were drawn from the amplification of reference gene primers. Produced via immunoSEQ multiplex PCR; TCRdb's table is partial and in-frame only. The V and J calls and clone size come from that table; D and trimming were worked out from the DNA. The sample shows tens of thousands of clones, about 90% of them seen only once. The J segment lost 4 bases and the V segment lost 7 bases, leaving 6 bases of the junction unmatched. CDR3 length: 14 amino acids. CDR1 and CDR2 from the germline V gene are ENHRY and SYGVKD. Sequencing was done on a sample of peripheral blood. The V gene is TRBV10-3, the J gene TRBJ2-3; 9 nucleotides align to TRBD1. This TCR derives from a man aged 80 or over with acute or convalescent COVID-19. The CDR3 region is CAITTTGGSDTQYF. CDR3 bases: TGTGCCATCACCACGACAGGGGGATCAGATACGCAGTATTTT.